The 28 T cell receptor beta chains below were found in one sample sequenced in a study of OX40 agonist ivuxolimab in advanced cancers. Assay used: immunoSEQ multiplex PCR; TCRdb lists only in-frame clones, some missing. Of roughly 43,000 clones listed, 91% are singletons. The source was CD4+ or CD8+ T cells sorted from blood, collected in a trial of the OX40 agonist ivuxolimab. The receptors derive from an adult with an advanced solid tumor such as melanoma, head and neck, liver or kidney cancer.

This clone was recorded once. The rearrangement uses TRBV19 and TRBJ1-2; unclear D gene. The germline CDR1 and CDR2 sequences are LNHDA and SQIVND (reference sequence). The ends were cut back, 3 bases at V and 6 bases at J, with 17 bases in the middle. This CDR3 region has 15 residues. For the CDR3, the DNA is TGTGCCAGTAGTATCGAGGATCTCCCCGGGAATGGCTACACCTTC. Amino acid sequence: CASSIEDLPGNGYTF.

The chain uses TRBV13 and TRBJ1-4; 10 nucleotides line up with TRBD1. Trimming cost V 4 bases and J 6 bases; bases outside gene matches: 5. The CDR3 covers 15 residues. The V gene's germline CDR1 is PRHDT and CDR2 FYEKMQ (reference sequence). CDR3 residues: CASSSTGTGDEKLFF. In nucleotides, the CDR3 is TGTGCCAGCAGCTCGACCGGGACAGGGGATGAAAAACTGTTTTTT.

The chain is built from TRBV11-2 and TRBJ2-7; the D gene could be TRBD1 or TRBD2 (5 bases each). Germline V gene data show CDR1 as SGHAT and CDR2 as FQNNGV. Trimming shortened V by 4 bases and J by 3 bases, and 13 bases separated the two germline ends. This CDR3 is 14 amino acids long. This CDR3 reads CASSSTRDGYEQYV. DNA for the CDR3: TGTGCCAGCAGCTCAACCCGGGACGGCTACGAGCAGTACGTC.

This chain uses TRBV19 with TRBJ1-1; D is perhaps TRBD1 (6 bases). The CDR3 extends over 12 amino acids. Looked up from germline, CDR1 is LNHDA and CDR2 is SQIVND (reference sequence). Trimming took off 8 bases at V and 5 bases at J, with 12 bases between the two ends. CDR3 nucleotides: TGTGCCAGTGGAGACAGGAGGACTGAAGCTTTCTTT. The encoded protein is CASGDRRTEAFF. Full variable domain (missing parts from reference TRBV19 and TRBJ1-1): DGGITQSPKYLFRKEGQNVTLSCEQNLNHDAMYWYRQDPGQGLRLIYYSQIVNDFQKGDIAEGYSVSREKKESFPLTVTSAQKNPTAFYLCASGDRRTEAFFGQGTRLTVV.

The rearrangement uses TRBV7-9 and TRBJ2-2, with a weak D call TRBD1 (5 bases). CDR3 length: 15 amino acids. Trimming removed 5 bases at V and 4 bases at J, with 14 bases between. Germline values: CDR1 SEHNR, CDR2 FQNEAQ (reference sequence). CDR3 in DNA: TGTGCCAGCAGCAATACAGGCGGCAGCACCGGGGAGCTGTTTTTT. This gives the protein CASSNTGGSTGELFF.

The chain carries TRBV7-3 and TRBJ2-5; D remains ambiguous. V was trimmed by 2 bases and J by 1 base, leaving 8 bases between them. Germline V CDR1 and CDR2: SGHTA, FQGTGA. The CDR3 is made up of 14 amino acids. This CDR3 reads CASSLFGSQETQYF. The CDR3 coding sequence is TGTGCCAGCAGCTTATTCGGCAGCCAAGAGACCCAGTACTTC. The variable domain in full, completed from reference TRBV7-3 and TRBJ2-5, reads GAGVSQTPSNKVTEKGKYVELRCDPISGHTALYWYRQSLGQGPEFLIYFQGTGAADDSGLPNDRFFAVRPEGSVSTLKIQRTERGDSAVYLCASSLFGSQETQYFGPGTRLLVL.

The chain combines TRBV5-4 with TRBJ2-7, with 9 nucleotides matching TRBD2. This CDR3 spans 15 amino acids. V lost 9 bases and J lost 0; bases outside the gene matches: 10. The V gene's germline CDR1 is SGHNT and CDR2 YYREEE (reference sequence). The DNA of the CDR3 is TGTGCCACGTCCGCTAGCGGGGATAGCTCCTACGAGCAGTACGTC. Protein sequence: CATSASGDSSYEQYV.

This clone has only a few counts. The same CDR3 arises from other DNA sequences in this sample as well. The chain joins TRBV27 to TRBJ2-7, with 8 bases lining up with TRBD1. J lost 1 base, V lost 8 bases, and 4 bases had no gene match. This CDR3 spans 13 amino acids. Germline CDR1 and CDR2: MNHEY and SMNVEV (reference sequence). The CDR3 bases are TGTGCCAGCGGACAGGGTGTGTCCTACGAGCAGTACGTC. Encoded protein: CASGQGVSYEQYV.

The chain employs TRBV28 and TRBJ1-1, with a weak D call TRBD1 (5 bases). The CDR3 totals 15 residues. Trimming removed 5 bases at V and 4 bases at J, with 17 bases between. Germline V gene sequence: CDR1 MDHEN, CDR2 SYDVKM. CDR3: CASSRSRRRGTEAFF. Written as DNA, the CDR3 is TGTGCCAGCAGTCGGTCGAGGAGAAGGGGCACTGAAGCTTTCTTT.

The rearrangement joins TRBV6-5 to TRBJ2-3; D not resolved. The V end was cut by 6 bases, the J end by 2 bases, with 12 bases between. Germline lookup yields CDR1 MNHEY and CDR2 SVGAGI. The CDR3 totals 14 residues. The CDR3 here is CASRPLGSTDTQYF. The CDR3 DNA sequence: TGTGCCAGCAGGCCGCTGGGATCCACAGATACGCAGTATTTT.

V is TRBV19 and J is TRBJ1-1; 7 bases map to TRBD1. Germline V gives CDR1 LNHDA, CDR2 SQIVND (reference sequence). This CDR3 is 14 amino acids long. With V trimmed by 5 bases and J by 1 base, 4 bases remained unmatched. CDR3 region: CASSRGDRNTEAFF. The CDR3, as DNA: TGTGCCAGTAGTCGGGGGGACAGGAACACTGAAGCTTTCTTT.

The chain couples TRBV30 to TRBJ2-5; 7 bases line up with TRBD2. The J call may be incorrect, as the DNA end agrees better with TRBJ2-7. Per germline, CDR1 GTSNPN and CDR2 SVGIG (reference sequence). The CDR3 is 13 amino acids. CDR3 in DNA: TGTGCCTGGAGTCTGCGGGAGCGCTACGAGCAGTACTTC. This codes for CAWSLRERYEQYF.

Only one count was recorded for this clone. The V and J genes are TRBV9 and TRBJ2-2; 7 positions agree with TRBD2. Germline V lookup: CDR1 SGDLS, CDR2 YYNGEE. This CDR3 is built from 21 residues. Losses at the gene ends were 0 bases for V and 0 bases for J; bases not matched to a gene: 17. The DNA of the CDR3 is TGTGCCAGCAGCGTAGTTCCCAGCGGGGAGGCGACAGACGCGAACACCGGGGAGCTGTTTTTT. It specifies CASSVVPSGEATDANTGELFF.

V is TRBV7-9 and J is TRBJ1-1; TRBD1 matches 9 bases. From germline, CDR1 is SEHNR and CDR2 FQNEAQ (reference sequence). Trimming at V came to 5 bases and at J to 4 bases, leaving 8 bases not matched to a gene. This CDR3 has 15 amino acids. This chain's CDR3 is CASSPTGTGITEAFF. Written as DNA, the CDR3 is TGTGCCAGCAGCCCCACCGGGACAGGGATCACTGAAGCTTTCTTT.

As DNA, the CDR3 is TGTGCCAGCAGTGATCTGGTGAGACGTCAGCCCCAGCATTTT. Translating it yields CASSDLVRRQPQHF. This chain links TRBV6-1 with TRBJ1-5; D not certain. This CDR3 is 14 amino acids long. V dropped 3 bases and J dropped 6 bases, with 12 bases sitting between them. Germline V gene lookup returns CDR1 MNHNS and CDR2 SASEGT.

The chain uses TRBV29-1 and TRBJ2-3, with 8 bases identical to TRBD2. V lost 6 bases to trimming and J lost 0 bases; unmatched junction nucleotides: 8. The CDR3 contains 15 residues. Germline CDR1 and CDR2: SQVTM and ANQGSEA. CDR3 coding DNA: TGCAGCGTGGCCGACTCTAGCGGGAGCACAGATACGCAGTATTTT. Its protein product is CSVADSSGSTDTQYF.

For this clone: A read error may account for a junction end that differs from germline. The DNA of the CDR3 is TGTGCGAGCATCGGCGGGGTGGACGAAAAACTGTTTTTT. Amino acids: CASIGGVDEKLFF. The J gene is TRBJ1-4, the V gene TRBV2; D is uncertain. The CDR3 length is 13 residues. Germline V gene sequence: CDR1 SNHLY, CDR2 FYNNEI.

The chain carries TRBV28 and TRBJ2-2; a weak D match, TRBD1 (6 bases). CDR3 size: 17 residues. Germline V gives CDR1 MDHEN, CDR2 SYDVKM. V was trimmed by 6 bases and J by 1 base, leaving 18 bases between them. The CDR3, as DNA: TGTGCCAGCAGGCCCACTTGGGGACACATGAACACCGGGGAGCTGTTTTTT. Translating gives CASRPTWGHMNTGELFF.

V gene TRBV5-4 combines with J gene TRBJ1-1, with D maybe TRBD1 (5 bases). Trimming removed 0 bases at V and 6 bases at J, with 9 bases between. Germline lookup yields CDR1 SGHNT and CDR2 YYREEE (reference sequence). CDR3 length: 13 amino acids. The DNA for the CDR3 is TGTGCCAGCAGCTTGGAGGTGGGACCTGAAGCTTTCTTT. It encodes CASSLEVGPEAFF. The whole variable domain, remainder taken from reference TRBV5-4 and TRBJ1-1, is ETGVTQSPTHLIKTRGQQVTLRCSSQSGHNTVSWYQQALGQGPQFIFQYYREEENGRGNFPPRFSGLQFPNYSSELNVNALELDDSALYLCASSLEVGPEAFFGQGTRLTVV.

CDR3 bases: TGTGCCAGCAGTTTAGATTCGAGCTCTGGAAACACCATATATTTT. Translated, it gives CASSLDSSSGNTIYF. The chain combines TRBV27 with TRBJ1-3; D not certain. The ends were cut back, 2 bases at V and 0 bases at J, with 8 bases in the middle. Germline V gives CDR1 MNHEY, CDR2 SMNVEV (reference sequence). The CDR3 has 15 amino acids.

This rearrangement joins TRBV6-5 to TRBJ1-1; 8 bases align to TRBD1. Germline V CDR1 and CDR2: MNHEY, SVGAGI. After removal of 2 bases from V and 5 bases from J, the junction contained 7 bases not matched to a gene. This CDR3 comprises 15 residues. This chain's CDR3 is CASSYIQGAWTEAFF. The DNA of the CDR3 is TGTGCCAGCAGTTACATCCAGGGGGCATGGACTGAAGCTTTCTTT.

The chain combines TRBV10-2 with TRBJ2-2; a possible D gene is TRBD1 (6 bases). The CDR3 length is 17 residues. Germline V CDR1 and CDR2: WSHSY, SAAADI. Trimming stripped 8 bases from V and 1 base from J, with 20 bases between. In nucleotides, the CDR3 is TGCGCCAGCTCATGGACAGCATATACCCAGAACACCGGGGAGCTGTTTTTT. Protein sequence: CASSWTAYTQNTGELFF.

With respect to this clone: This same CDR3 is encoded by further DNA sequences in the sample. J is TRBJ2-3 and V is TRBV11-2, with D possibly being TRBD1 or TRBD2 (6 bases each). CDR1 is SGHAT, CDR2 FQNNGV, per germline. Trimming took off 5 bases at V and 1 base at J, with 10 bases between the two ends. CDR3 length: 14 residues. The DNA for the CDR3 is TGTGCCAGCAGCCTCGGGGGCGGCACAGATACGCAGTATTTT. Translation gives CASSLGGGTDTQYF. The full variable domain, rest sourced from reference TRBV11-2 and TRBJ2-3, is EAGVAQSPRYKIIEKRQSVAFWCNPISGHATLYWYQQILGQGPKLLIQFQNNGVVDDSQLPKDRFSAERLKGVDSTLKIQPAKLEDSAVYLCASSLGGGTDTQYFGPGTRLTVL.

This clone was seen once. The V and J genes are TRBV27 and TRBJ2-7; no clear D. V was pared by 2 bases and J by 1 base, with 12 bases between. The CDR3 extends over 15 amino acids. The germline V gene encodes CDR1 MNHEY and CDR2 SMNVEV (reference sequence). DNA for the CDR3: TGTGCCAGCAGTTTACAAGCATTGGGTTCCTACGAGCAGTACTTC. Translation gives CASSLQALGSYEQYF.

The chain carries TRBV2 and TRBJ1-1, with 8 bases lining up with TRBD1. Germline V gene sequence: CDR1 SNHLY, CDR2 FYNNEI. The length of the CDR3 is 17 residues. V lost 4 bases and J lost 0; bases outside the gene matches: 10. The CDR3: CASSGGYRGFMNTEAFF. The CDR3 DNA reads as TGTGCCAGCAGTGGAGGGTACAGGGGGTTTATGAACACTGAAGCTTTCTTT.

The V and J genes are TRBV2 and TRBJ1-5, with D possibly TRBD1 on 6 matching bases. V lost 0 bases and J lost 5, with 11 bases in between. The CDR3 sequence is 15 residues long. CDR1 SNHLY and CDR2 FYNNEI come from the germline V gene. CDR3 residues: CASSEAWGQYQPQHF. In nucleotides, the CDR3 is TGTGCCAGCAGTGAAGCCTGGGGGCAGTATCAGCCCCAGCATTTT.

The chain couples TRBV5-6 to TRBJ1-1, with D uncertain. The CDR3 covers 12 residues. Trimming removed 3 bases at V and 2 bases at J, with 5 bases between. CDR1 and CDR2 from the germline V gene are SGHDT and YYEEEE. The CDR3 sequence is CASSWINTEAFF. DNA for the CDR3: TGTGCCAGCAGCTGGATTAACACTGAAGCTTTCTTT.

The V gene is TRBV5-4, the J gene TRBJ2-5, with a possible D match to TRBD1 (6 bases). Trimming stripped 7 bases from V and 0 bases from J, with 16 bases between. CDR1 and CDR2 (germline): SGHNT, YYREEE (reference sequence). The CDR3 has 15 amino acids. Written as DNA, the CDR3 is TGTGCCAGCTCTCCCCTGGCAGGGGACCAAGAGACCCAGTACTTC. Its translation: CASSPLAGDQETQYF.